This TCR beta chain stems from a study of T cells after posttransplantation cyclophosphamide. Produced via immunoSEQ multiplex PCR; TCRdb's table is partial and in-frame only. The sample holds some 49,000 clones, roughly 92% seen once. The related graft donor's blood sample was taken on the day of bone marrow donation. This clone was observed a few times. Antigen: not known. Study-wide points: Later blood repertoires were often dominated by clones from the donor CD8+ memory compartment. TRB overlap between skin or GI tissue T cells and blood was limited.

The source material was PBMCs. The sequence was obtained from a woman in her fifties or sixties in good health and a related stem cell transplant donor.

CDR3: CASSPPSLADNEQFF. Written as DNA, the CDR3 is TGTGCCAGCAGCCCGCCCAGTTTGGCCGACAATGAGCAGTTCTTC. The chain combines TRBV5-8 with TRBJ2-1; D ambiguous. Germline loops: CDR1 SGHTS, CDR2 YDEGEE. Trimming shortened V by 4 bases and J by 5 bases, and 16 bases separated the two germline ends. The CDR3 is 15 amino acids. The whole variable domain, filled in from reference TRBV5-8 and TRBJ2-1, reads EAGVTQSPTHLIKTRGQQATLRCSPISGHTSVYWYQQALGLGLQFLLWYDEGEERNRGNFPPRFSGRQFPNYSSELNVNALELEDSALYLCASSPPSLADNEQFFGPGTRLTVL.